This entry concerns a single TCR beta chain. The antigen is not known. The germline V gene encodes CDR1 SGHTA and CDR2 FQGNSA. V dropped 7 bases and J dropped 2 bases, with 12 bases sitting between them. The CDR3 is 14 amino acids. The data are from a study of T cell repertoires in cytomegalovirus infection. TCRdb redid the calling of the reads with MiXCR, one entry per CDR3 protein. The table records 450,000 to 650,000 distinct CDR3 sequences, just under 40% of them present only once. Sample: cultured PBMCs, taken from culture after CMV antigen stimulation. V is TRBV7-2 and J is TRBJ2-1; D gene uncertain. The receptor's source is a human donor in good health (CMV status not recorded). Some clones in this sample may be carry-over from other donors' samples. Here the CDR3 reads CASTLFIAYNEQFF. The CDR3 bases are TGTGCCAGCACCCTCTTTATAGCCTACAATGAGCAGTTCTTC.